This TCR beta chain derives from a study of blood T cells in healthy people across ages. Study-level results: Among long-lived donors, naive CD4+ cells were more numerous and diversity higher than in aged donors.

The CDR3 contains 13 residues. CDR1 and CDR2 from the germline V gene are MNHEY and SVGAGI. V gave up 5 bases and J gave up 3 bases, with 10 bases separating them. In the case of this clonotype: The antigen remains unidentified.

Together with a sample-barcoded 5' primer, a J-beta primer mix was included in a second PCR lasting about 7 to 11 cycles. From the 5' RACE reads, TCRdb called clonotypes with MiXCR, one entry per CDR3 protein. The sample consists of over a million distinct CDR3 sequences, 45% of them appearing once. The TCR was taken from a woman in her sixties in good health. This chain links TRBV6-5 with TRBJ1-2; a weak D match, TRBD1 (5 bases). Input material: blood. The CDR3 loop reads CASSTQGDYGYTF. The CDR3 bases are TGTGCCAGCAGTACTCAGGGTGACTATGGCTACACCTTC.